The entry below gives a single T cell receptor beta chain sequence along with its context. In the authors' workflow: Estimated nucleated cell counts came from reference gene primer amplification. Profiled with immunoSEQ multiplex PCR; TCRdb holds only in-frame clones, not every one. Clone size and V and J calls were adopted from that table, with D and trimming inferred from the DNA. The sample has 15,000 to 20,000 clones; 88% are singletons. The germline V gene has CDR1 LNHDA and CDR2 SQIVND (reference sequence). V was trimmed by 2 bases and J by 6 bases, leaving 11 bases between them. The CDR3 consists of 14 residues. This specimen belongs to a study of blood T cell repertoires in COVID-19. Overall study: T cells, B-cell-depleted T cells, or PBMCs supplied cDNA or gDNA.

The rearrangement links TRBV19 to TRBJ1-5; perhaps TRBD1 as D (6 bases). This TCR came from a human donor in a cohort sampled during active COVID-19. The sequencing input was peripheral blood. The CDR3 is CASSIRDTSQPQHF. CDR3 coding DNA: TGTGCCAGTAGTATAAGGGACACCAGTCAGCCCCAGCATTTT. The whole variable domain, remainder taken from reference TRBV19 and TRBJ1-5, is DGGITQSPKYLFRKEGQNVTLSCEQNLNHDAMYWYRQDPGQGLRLIYYSQIVNDFQKGDIAEGYSVSREKKESFPLTVTSAQKNPTAFYLCASSIRDTSQPQHFGDGTRLSIL.